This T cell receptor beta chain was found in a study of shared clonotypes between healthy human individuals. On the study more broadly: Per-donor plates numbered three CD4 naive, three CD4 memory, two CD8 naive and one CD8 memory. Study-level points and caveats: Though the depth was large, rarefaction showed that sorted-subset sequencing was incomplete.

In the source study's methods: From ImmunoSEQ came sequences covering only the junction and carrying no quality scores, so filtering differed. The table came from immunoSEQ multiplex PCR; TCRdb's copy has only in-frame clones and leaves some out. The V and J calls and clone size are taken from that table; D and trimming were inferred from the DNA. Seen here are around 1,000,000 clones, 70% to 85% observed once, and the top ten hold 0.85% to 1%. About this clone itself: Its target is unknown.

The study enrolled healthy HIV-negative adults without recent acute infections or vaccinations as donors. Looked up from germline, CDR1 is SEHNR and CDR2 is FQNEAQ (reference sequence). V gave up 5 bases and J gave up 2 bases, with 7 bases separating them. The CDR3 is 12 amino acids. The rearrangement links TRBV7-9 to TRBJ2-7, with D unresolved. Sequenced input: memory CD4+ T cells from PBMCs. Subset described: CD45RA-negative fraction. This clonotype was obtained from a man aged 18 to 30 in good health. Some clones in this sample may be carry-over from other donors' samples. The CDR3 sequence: CASSPETYEQYF. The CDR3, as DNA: TGTGCCAGCAGCCCCGAAACCTACGAGCAGTACTTC. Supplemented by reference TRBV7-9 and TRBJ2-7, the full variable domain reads DTGVSQNPRHKITKRGQNVTFRCDPISEHNRLYWYRQTLGQGPEFLTYFQNEAQLEKSRLLSDRFSAERPKGSFSTLEIQRTEQGDSAMYLCASSPETYEQYFGPGTRLTVT.